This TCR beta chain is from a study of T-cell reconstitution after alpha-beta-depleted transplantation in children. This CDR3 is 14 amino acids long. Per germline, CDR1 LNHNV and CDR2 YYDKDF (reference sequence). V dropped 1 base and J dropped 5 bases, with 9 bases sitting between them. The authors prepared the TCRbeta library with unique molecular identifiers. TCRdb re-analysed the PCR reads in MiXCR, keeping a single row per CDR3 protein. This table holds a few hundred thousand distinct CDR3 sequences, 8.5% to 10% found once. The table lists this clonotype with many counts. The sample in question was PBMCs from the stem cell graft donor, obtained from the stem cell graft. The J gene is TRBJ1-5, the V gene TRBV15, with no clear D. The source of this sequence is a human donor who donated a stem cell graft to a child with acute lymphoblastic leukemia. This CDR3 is CATSRGQTDQPQHF. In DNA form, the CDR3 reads TGTGCCACCAGCAGAGGACAAACAGATCAGCCCCAGCATTTT.